This T cell receptor (beta chain) was sequenced during a study of blood T cell repertoires in COVID-19. Across the whole study: Samples representing acute and convalescent COVID-19 were sourced from the United States, Italy and Spain. In each case, the material was cDNA or gDNA derived from T cells, B-cell-depleted T cells, or PBMCs.

In the authors' workflow: Cell counts per sample came from amplifying reference gene primers. This table comes from immunoSEQ multiplex PCR, and its TCRdb copy is limited to in-frame clones, with some not included. V and J calls and clone size are as listed in that table; D and trimming were resolved from the DNA. The sample lists roughly 120,000 clones, 85% to 90% occurring once. The source material was peripheral blood. The TCR sequence derives from a woman aged 80 or older with COVID-19, enrolled during active disease.

The CDR3 spells CASSAQGGAVEKLFF. The CDR3 nucleotides are TGTGCCAGCAGTGCACAGGGGGGGGCCGTTGAAAAACTGTTTTTT. This chain uses TRBV25-1 with TRBJ1-4; 8 nucleotides line up with TRBD1. Trimming cost V 4 bases and J 7 bases; bases outside gene matches: 8. The CDR3 sequence is 15 residues long. The germline V gene encodes CDR1 MGHDK and CDR2 SYGVNS.